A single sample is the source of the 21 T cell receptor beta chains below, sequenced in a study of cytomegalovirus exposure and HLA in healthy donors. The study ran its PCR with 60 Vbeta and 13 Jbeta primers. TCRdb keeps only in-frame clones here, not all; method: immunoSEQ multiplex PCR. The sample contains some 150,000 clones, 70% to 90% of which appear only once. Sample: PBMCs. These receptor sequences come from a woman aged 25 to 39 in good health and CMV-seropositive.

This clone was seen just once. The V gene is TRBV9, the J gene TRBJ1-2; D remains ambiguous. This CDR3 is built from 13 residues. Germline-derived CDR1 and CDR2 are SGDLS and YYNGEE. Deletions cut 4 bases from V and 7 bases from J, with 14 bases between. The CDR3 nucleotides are TGTGCCAGCAGCTTACTTGGGGAGACTGGCTACACCTTC. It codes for CASSLLGETGYTF.

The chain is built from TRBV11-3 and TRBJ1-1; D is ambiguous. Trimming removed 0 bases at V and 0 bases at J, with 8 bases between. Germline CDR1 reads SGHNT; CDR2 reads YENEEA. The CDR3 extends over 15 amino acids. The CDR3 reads CASSLERAMNTEAFF. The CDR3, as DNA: TGTGCCAGCAGCTTAGAAAGAGCGATGAACACTGAAGCTTTCTTT.

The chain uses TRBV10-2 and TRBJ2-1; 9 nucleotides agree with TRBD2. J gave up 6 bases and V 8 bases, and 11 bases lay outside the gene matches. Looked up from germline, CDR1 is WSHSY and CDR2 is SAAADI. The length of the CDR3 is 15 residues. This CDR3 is CASQYQGTSPNEQFF. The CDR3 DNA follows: TGCGCCAGCCAATACCAGGGGACTAGCCCCAATGAGCAGTTCTTC.

The CDR3 bases are TGTGCCACCAGCAGATCTTGGGGGGGGTATAGCAATCAGCCCCAGCATTTT. This codes for CATSRSWGGYSNQPQHF. The V gene is TRBV15, the J gene TRBJ1-5; perhaps TRBD1 as D (5 bases). The germline CDR1 and CDR2 sequences are LNHNV and YYDKDF (reference sequence). The CDR3 runs to 17 residues. V lost 2 bases, J lost 0 bases, and 14 bases lay in between.

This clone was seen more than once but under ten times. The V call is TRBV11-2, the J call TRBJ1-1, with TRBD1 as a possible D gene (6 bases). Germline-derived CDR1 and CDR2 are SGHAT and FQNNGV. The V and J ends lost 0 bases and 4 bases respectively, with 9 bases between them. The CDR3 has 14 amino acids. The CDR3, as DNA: TGTGCCAGCAGCTTAGACCCAGGGGCCACTGAAGCTTTCTTT. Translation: CASSLDPGATEAFF.

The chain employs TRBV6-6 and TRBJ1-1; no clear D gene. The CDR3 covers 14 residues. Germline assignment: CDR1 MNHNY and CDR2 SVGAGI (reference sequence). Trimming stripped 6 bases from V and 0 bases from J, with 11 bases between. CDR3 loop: CASSTPHLNTEAFF. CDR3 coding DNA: TGTGCCAGCAGCACTCCCCATTTGAACACTGAAGCTTTCTTT.

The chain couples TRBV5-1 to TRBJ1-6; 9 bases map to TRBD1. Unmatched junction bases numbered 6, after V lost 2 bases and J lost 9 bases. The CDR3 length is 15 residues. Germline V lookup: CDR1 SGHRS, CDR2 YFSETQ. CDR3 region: CASSLTGTGISPLHF. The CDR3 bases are TGCGCCAGCAGCTTAACCGGGACAGGGATTTCACCCCTCCACTTT.

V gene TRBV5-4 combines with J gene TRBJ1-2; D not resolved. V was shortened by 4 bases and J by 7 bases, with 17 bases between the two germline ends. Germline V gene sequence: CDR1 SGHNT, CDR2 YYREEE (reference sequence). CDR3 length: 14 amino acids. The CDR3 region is CASSVNGVLGGYTF. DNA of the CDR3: TGTGCCAGCAGCGTTAACGGGGTACTGGGTGGCTACACCTTC.

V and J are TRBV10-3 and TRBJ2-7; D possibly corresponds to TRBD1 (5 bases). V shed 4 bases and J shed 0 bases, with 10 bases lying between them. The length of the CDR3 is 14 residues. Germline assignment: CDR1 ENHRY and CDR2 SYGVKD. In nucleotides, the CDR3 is TGTGCCATCAGTGGGGCCAGGGACTCCTACGAGCAGTACTTC. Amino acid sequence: CAISGARDSYEQYF.

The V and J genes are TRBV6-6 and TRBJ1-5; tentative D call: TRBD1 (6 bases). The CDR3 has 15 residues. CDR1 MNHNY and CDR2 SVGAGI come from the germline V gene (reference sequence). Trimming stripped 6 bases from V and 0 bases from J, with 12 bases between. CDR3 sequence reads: CASSEDSYSNQPQHF. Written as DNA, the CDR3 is TGTGCCAGCAGCGAGGACAGTTATAGCAATCAGCCCCAGCATTTT.

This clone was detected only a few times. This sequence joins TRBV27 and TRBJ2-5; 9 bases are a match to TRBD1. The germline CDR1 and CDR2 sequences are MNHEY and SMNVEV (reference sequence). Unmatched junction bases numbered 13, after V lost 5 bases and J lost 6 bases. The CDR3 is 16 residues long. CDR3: CASSSPGTGTGKTQYF. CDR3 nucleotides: TGTGCCAGCAGTAGTCCCGGGACAGGGACCGGGAAGACCCAGTACTTC.

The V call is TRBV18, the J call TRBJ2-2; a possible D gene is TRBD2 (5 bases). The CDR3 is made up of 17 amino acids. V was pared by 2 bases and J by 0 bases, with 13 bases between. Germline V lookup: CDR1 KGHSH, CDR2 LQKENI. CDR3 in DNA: TGTGCCAGCTCACCAAACTCAGGACTGGCGAACACCGGGGAGCTGTTTTTT. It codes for CASSPNSGLANTGELFF.

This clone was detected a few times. The CDR3 DNA sequence: TGTGCCAGCAGCCTGCAGGTTAGAAACACAGATACGCAGTATTTT. Its translation is CASSLQVRNTDTQYF. The chain couples TRBV7-2 to TRBJ2-3; D call uncertain. The CDR3 runs 15 residues. Looked up from germline, CDR1 is SGHTA and CDR2 is FQGNSA. With 5 bases removed from V and 2 bases from J, the gap between germline ends came to 14 bases.

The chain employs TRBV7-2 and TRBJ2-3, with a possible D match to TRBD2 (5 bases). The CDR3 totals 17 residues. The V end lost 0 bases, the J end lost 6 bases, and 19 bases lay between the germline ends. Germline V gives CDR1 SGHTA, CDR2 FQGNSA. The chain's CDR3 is CASSLASWRSGQDTQYF. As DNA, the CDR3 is TGTGCCAGCAGCTTAGCCTCATGGAGGAGTGGCCAGGATACGCAGTATTTT.

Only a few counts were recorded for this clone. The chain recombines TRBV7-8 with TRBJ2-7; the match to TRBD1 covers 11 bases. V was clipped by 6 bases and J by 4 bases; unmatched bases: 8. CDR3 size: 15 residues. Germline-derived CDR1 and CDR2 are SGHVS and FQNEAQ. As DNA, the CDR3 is TGTGCCAGCAGAACCCCCGGGACAGGGGGATACGAGCAGTACTTC. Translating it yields CASRTPGTGGYEQYF.

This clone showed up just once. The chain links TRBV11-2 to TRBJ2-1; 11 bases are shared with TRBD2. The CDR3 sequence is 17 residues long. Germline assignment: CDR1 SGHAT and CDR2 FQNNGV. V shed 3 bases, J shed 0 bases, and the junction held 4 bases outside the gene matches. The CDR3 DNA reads TGTGCCAGCAGCTTCCTAGCGGGGGGCGCCTCCTACAATGAGCAGTTCTTC. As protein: CASSFLAGGASYNEQFF. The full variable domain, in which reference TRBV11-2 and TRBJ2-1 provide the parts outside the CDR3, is EAGVAQSPRYKIIEKRQSVAFWCNPISGHATLYWYQQILGQGPKLLIQFQNNGVVDDSQLPKDRFSAERLKGVDSTLKIQPAKLEDSAVYLCASSFLAGGASYNEQFFGPGTRLTVL.

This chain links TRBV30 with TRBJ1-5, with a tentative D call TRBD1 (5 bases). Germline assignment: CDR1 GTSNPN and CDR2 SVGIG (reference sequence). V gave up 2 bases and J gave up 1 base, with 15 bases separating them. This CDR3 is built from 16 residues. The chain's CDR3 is CAWSSNRRGSNQPQHF. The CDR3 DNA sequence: TGTGCCTGGAGTAGTAATCGTCGGGGGAGCAATCAGCCCCAGCATTTT. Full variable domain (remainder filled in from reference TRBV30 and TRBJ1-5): SQTIHQWPATLVQPVGSPLSLECTVEGTSNPNLYWYRQAAGRGLQLLFYSVGIGQISSEVPQNLSASRPQDRQFILSSKKLLLSDSGFYLCAWSSNRRGSNQPQHFGDGTRLSIL.

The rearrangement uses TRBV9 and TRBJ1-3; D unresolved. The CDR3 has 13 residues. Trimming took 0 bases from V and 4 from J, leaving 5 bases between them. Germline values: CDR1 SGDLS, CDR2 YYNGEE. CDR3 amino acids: CASSVVLGNTIYF. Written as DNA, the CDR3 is TGTGCCAGCAGCGTAGTATTGGGAAACACCATATATTTT.

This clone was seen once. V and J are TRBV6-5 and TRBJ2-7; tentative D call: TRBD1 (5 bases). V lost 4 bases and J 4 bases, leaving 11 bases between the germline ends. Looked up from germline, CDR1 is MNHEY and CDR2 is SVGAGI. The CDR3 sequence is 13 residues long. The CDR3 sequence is CASSSGYGYEQYF. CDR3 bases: TGTGCCAGCAGTTCAGGGTATGGGTACGAGCAGTACTTC.

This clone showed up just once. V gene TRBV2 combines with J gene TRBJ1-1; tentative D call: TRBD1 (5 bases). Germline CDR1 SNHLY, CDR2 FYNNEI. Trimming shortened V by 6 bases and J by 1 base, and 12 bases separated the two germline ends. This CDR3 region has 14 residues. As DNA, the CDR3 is TGTGCCAGCAGGGTCTGGGGGGGGAACACTGAAGCTTTCTTT. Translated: CASRVWGGNTEAFF.

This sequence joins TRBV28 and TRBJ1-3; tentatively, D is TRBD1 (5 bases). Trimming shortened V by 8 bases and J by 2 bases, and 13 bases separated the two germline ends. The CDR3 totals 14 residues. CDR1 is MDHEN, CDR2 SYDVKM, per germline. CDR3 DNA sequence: TGTGCCAGCCGGGAGGAGGGGACTGGAAACACCATATATTTT. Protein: CASREEGTGNTIYF.